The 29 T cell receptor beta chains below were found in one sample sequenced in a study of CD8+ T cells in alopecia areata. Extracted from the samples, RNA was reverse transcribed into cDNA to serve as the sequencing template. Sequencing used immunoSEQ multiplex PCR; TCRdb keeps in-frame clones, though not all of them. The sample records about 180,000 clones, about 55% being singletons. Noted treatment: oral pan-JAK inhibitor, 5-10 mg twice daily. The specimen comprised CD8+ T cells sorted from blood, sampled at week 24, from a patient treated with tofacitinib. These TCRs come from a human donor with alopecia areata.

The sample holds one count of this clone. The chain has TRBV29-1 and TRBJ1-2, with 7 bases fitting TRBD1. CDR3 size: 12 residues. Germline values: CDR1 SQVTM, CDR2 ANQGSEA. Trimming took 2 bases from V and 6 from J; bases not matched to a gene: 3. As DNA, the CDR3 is TGCAGCGTTGAACACAGGGGTCATGGCTACACCTTC. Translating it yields CSVEHRGHGYTF.

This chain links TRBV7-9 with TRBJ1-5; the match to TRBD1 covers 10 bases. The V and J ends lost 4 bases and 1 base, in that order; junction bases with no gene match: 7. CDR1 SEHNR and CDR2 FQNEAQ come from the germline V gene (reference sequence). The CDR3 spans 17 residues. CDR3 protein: CASSYDRGQLSNQPQHF. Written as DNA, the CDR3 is TGTGCCAGCAGCTATGACAGGGGGCAATTAAGCAATCAGCCCCAGCATTTT. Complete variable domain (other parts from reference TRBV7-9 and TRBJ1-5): DTGVSQNPRHKITKRGQNVTFRCDPISEHNRLYWYRQTLGQGPEFLTYFQNEAQLEKSRLLSDRFSAERPKGSFSTLEIQRTEQGDSAMYLCASSYDRGQLSNQPQHFGDGTRLSIL.

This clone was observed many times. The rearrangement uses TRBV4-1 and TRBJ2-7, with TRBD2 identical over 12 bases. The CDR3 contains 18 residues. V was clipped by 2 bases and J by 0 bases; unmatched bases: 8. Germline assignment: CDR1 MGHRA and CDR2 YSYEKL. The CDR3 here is CASSQSQPSGGDSYEQYF. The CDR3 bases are TGCGCCAGCAGCCAATCACAACCTAGCGGGGGGGACTCCTACGAGCAGTACTTC.

CDR3 loop: CSVEDPLKPGNTEAFF. The CDR3 nucleotides are TGCAGCGTTGAAGATCCACTTAAACCGGGGAACACTGAAGCTTTCTTT. V is TRBV29-1 and J is TRBJ1-1; D not resolved. There are 16 residues in the CDR3. Trimming cost V 0 bases and J 1 base, with 15 bases left between them. From germline, CDR1 is SQVTM and CDR2 ANQGSEA.

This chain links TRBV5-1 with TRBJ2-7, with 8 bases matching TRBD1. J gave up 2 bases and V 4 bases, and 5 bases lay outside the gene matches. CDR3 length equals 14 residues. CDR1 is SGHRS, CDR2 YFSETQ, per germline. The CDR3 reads CASSLRDRPYEQYF. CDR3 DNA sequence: TGCGCCAGCAGCCTGAGGGACAGGCCCTACGAGCAGTACTTC.

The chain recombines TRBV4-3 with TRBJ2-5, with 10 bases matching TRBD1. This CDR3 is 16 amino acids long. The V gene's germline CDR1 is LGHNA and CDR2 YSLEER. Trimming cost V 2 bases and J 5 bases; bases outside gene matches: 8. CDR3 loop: CASSQFWDRGQETQYF. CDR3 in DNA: TGCGCCAGCAGCCAATTCTGGGACAGGGGCCAGGAGACCCAGTACTTC.

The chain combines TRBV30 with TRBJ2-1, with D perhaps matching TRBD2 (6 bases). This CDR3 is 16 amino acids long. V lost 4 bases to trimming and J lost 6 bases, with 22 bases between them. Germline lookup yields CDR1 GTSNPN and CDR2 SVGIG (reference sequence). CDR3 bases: TGTGCCTGGACCCCCCTCGCCGGGGGAGTAGTCAATGAGCAGTTCTTC. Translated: CAWTPLAGGVVNEQFF.

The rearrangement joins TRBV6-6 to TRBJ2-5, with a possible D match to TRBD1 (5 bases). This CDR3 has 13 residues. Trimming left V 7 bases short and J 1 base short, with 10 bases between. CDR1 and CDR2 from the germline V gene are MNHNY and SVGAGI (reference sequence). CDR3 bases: TGTGCCAGCACCCCAGGGATCCAAGAGACCCAGTACTTC. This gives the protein CASTPGIQETQYF.

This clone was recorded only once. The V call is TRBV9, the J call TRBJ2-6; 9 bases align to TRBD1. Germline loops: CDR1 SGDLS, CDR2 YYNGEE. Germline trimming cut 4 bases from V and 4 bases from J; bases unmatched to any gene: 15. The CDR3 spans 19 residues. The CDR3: CASSFPIGQGTAGANVLTF. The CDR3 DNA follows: TGTGCCAGCAGCTTTCCAATCGGACAGGGGACTGCCGGGGCCAACGTCCTGACTTTC.

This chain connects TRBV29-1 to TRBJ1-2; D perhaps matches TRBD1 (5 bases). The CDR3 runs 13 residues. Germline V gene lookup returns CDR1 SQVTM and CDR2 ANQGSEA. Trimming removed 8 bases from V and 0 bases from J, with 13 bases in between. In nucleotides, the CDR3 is TGCAGCACGACAGAGGGTACTAACTATGGCTACACCTTC. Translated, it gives CSTTEGTNYGYTF.

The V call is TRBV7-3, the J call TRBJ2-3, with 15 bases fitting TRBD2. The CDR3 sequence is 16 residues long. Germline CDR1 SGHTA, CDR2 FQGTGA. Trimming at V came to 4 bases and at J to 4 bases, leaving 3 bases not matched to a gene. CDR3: CASSSGLAGGPDTQYF. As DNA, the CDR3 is TGTGCCAGCAGCTCCGGACTAGCGGGGGGGCCAGATACGCAGTATTTT.

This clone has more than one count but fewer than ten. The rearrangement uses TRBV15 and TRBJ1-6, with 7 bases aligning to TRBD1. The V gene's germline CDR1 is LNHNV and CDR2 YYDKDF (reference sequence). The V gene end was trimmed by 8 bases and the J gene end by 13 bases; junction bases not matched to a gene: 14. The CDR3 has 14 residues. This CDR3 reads CATGEEGAITPLHF. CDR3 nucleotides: TGTGCCACCGGTGAAGAGGGGGCGATCACGCCCCTCCACTTT.

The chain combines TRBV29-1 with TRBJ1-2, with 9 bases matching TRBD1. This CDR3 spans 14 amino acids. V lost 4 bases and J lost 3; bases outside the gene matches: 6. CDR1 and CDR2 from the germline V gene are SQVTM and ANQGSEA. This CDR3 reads CSVGGTGKDYGYTF. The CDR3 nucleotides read TGCAGCGTTGGAGGGACAGGGAAAGACTATGGCTACACCTTC.

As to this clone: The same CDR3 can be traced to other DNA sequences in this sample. The CDR3 DNA is TGTGCCAGCAGCGTCAGGGGGAACACTGAAGCTTTCTTT. Translation gives CASSVRGNTEAFF. The chain combines TRBV9 with TRBJ1-1; maybe TRBD1 (6 bases). Trimming shortened V by 2 bases and J by 1 base, and 6 bases separated the two germline ends. Looked up from germline, CDR1 is SGDLS and CDR2 is YYNGEE. CDR3 length: 13 residues.

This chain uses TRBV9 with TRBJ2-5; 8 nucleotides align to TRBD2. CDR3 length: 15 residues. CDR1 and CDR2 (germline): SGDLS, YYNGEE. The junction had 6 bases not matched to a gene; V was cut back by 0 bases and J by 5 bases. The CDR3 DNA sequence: TGTGCCAGCAGCGTAGAGGGACTAGTCGGGGAGACCCAGTACTTC. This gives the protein CASSVEGLVGETQYF.

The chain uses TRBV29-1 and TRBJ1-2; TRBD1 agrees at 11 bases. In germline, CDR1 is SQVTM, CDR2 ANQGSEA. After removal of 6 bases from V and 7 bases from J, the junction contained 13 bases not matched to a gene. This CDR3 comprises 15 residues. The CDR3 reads CSVRTGGPVDSGYTF. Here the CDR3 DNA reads TGCAGCGTGAGGACAGGGGGCCCAGTTGATTCTGGCTACACCTTC.

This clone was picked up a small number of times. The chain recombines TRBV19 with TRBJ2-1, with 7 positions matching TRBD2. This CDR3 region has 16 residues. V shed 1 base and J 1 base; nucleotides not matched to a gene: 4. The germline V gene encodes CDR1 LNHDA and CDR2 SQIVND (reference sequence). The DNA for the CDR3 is TGTGCCAGTAGTATAGTAGCGGGCGGATCCTACAATGAGCAGTTCTTC. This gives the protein CASSIVAGGSYNEQFF.

The CDR3 spells CAWSAGTSGSTDTQYF. Here the CDR3 DNA reads TGTGCCTGGAGTGCCGGGACTAGCGGAAGCACAGATACGCAGTATTTT. The V call is TRBV30, the J call TRBJ2-3; 11 positions match TRBD2. The CDR3 has 16 residues. J gave up 0 bases and V 1 base, and 3 bases lay outside the gene matches. From germline, CDR1 is GTSNPN and CDR2 SVGIG (reference sequence).

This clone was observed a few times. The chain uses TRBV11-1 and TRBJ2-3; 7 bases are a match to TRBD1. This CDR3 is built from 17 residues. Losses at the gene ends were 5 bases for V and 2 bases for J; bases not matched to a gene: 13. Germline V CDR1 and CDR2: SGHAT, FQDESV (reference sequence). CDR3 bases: TGTGCCAGCAGCCGTACACCCGGGACAGCTCCCACAGATACGCAGTATTTT. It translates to CASSRTPGTAPTDTQYF.

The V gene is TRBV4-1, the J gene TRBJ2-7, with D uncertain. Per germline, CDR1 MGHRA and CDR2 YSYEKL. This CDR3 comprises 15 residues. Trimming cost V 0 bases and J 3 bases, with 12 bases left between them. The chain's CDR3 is CASSQDRPGRYEQYF. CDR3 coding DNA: TGCGCCAGCAGCCAAGATCGGCCGGGCCGCTACGAGCAGTACTTC.

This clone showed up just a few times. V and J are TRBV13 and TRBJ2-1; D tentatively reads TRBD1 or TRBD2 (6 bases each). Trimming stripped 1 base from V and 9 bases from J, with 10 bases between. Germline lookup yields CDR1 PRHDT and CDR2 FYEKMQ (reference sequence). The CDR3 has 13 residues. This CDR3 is CASSLDPGAEQFF. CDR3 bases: TGTGCCAGCAGCTTAGATCCGGGGGCTGAGCAGTTCTTC.

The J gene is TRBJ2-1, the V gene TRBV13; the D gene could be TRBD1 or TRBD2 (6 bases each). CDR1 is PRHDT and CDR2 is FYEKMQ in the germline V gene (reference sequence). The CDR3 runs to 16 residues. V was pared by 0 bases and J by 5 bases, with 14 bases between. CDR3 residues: CASSLGGWGADNEQFF. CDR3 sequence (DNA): TGTGCCAGCAGCTTAGGCGGTTGGGGGGCTGACAATGAGCAGTTCTTC.

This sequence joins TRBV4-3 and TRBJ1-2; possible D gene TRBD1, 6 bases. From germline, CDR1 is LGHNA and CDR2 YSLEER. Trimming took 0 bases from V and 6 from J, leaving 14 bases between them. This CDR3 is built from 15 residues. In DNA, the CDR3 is TGCGCCAGCAGCCAAGATCGGGTTAACAGGGATGGCTACACCTTC. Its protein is CASSQDRVNRDGYTF.

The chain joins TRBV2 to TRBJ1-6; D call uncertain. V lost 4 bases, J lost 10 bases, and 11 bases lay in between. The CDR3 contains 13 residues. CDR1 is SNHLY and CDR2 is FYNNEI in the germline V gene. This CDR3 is CASSGGVGSPLHF. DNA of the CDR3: TGTGCCAGCAGTGGCGGGGTTGGGTCACCCCTCCACTTT.

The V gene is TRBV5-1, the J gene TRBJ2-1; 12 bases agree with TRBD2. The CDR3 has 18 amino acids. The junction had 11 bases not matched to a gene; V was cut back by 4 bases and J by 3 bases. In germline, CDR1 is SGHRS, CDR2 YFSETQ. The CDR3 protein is CASSVVTSGGLFYNEQFF. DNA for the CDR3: TGCGCCAGCAGCGTGGTGACTAGCGGGGGTCTCTTCTACAATGAGCAGTTCTTC.

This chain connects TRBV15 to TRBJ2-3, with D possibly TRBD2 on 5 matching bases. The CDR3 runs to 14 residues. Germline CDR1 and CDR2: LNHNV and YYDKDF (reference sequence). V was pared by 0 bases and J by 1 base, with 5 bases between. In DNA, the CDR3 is TGTGCCACCAGCAGAGATAGCGGCACAGATACGCAGTATTTT. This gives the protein CATSRDSGTDTQYF. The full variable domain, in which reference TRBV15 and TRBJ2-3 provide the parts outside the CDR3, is DAMVIQNPRYQVTQFGKPVTLSCSQTLNHNVMYWYQQKSSQAPKLLFHYYDKDFNNEADTPDNFQSRRPNTSFCFLDIRSPGLGDTAMYLCATSRDSGTDTQYFGPGTRLTVL.

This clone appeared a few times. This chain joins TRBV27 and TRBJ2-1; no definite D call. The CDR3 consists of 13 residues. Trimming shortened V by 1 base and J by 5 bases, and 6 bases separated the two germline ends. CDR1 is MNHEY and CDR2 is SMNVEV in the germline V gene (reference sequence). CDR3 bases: TGTGCCAGCAGTTTATTTAGGGACAATGAGCAGTTCTTC. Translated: CASSLFRDNEQFF.

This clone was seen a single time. As DNA, the CDR3 is TGTGCCAGCCGGACAGGGGATGAGCAGTTCTTC. This codes for CASRTGDEQFF. This chain links TRBV5-6 with TRBJ2-1, with 9 bases aligning to TRBD1. CDR1 and CDR2 from the germline V gene are SGHDT and YYEEEE. The CDR3 has 11 amino acids. The V gene end was trimmed by 7 bases and the J gene end by 8 bases; junction bases not matched to a gene: 1.

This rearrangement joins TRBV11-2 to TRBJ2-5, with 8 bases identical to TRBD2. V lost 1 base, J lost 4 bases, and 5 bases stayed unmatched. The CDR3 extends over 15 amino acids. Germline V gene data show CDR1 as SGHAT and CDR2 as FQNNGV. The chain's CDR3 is CASSLGRGGRETQYF. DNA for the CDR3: TGTGCCAGCAGCTTAGGCCGGGGGGGCCGAGAGACCCAGTACTTC. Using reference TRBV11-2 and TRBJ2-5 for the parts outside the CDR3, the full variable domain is EAGVAQSPRYKIIEKRQSVAFWCNPISGHATLYWYQQILGQGPKLLIQFQNNGVVDDSQLPKDRFSAERLKGVDSTLKIQPAKLEDSAVYLCASSLGRGGRETQYFGPGTRLLVL.